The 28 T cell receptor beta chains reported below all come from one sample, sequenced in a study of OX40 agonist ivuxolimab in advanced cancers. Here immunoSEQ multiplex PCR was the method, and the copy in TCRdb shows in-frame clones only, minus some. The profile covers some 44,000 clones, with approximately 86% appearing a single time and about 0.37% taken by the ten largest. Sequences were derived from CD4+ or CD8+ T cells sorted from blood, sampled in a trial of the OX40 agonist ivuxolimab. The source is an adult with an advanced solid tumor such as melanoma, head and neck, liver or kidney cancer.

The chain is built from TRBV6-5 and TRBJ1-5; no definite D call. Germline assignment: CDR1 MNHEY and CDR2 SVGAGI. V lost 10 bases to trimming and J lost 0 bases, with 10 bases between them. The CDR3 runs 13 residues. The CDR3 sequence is CATVKGSNQPQHF. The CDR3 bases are TGTGCCACCGTTAAGGGTAGCAATCAGCCCCAGCATTTT.

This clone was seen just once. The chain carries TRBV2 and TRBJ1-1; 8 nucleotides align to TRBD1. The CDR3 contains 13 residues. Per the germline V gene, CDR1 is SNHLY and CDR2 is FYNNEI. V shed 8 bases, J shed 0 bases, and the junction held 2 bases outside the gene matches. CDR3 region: CASDRGMNTEAFF. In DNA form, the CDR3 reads TGTGCCAGCGACAGGGGCATGAACACTGAAGCTTTCTTT.

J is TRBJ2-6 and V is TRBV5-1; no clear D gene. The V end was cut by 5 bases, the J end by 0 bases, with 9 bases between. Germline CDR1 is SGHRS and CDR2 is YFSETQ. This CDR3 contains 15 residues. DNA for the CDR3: TGCGCCAGCAGTCAGAGTCCCTCTGGGGCCAACGTCCTGACTTTC. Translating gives CASSQSPSGANVLTF.

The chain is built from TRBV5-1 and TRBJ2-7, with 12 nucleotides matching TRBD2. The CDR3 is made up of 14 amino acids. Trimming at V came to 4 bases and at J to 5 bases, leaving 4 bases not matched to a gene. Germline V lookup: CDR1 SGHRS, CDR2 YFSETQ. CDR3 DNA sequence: TGCGCCAGCAGCCCGACTAGCGGGAGTCACGAGCAGTACTTC. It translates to CASSPTSGSHEQYF.

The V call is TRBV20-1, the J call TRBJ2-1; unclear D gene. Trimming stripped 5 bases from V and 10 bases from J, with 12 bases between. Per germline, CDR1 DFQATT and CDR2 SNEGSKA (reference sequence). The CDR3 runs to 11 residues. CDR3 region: CSASPVVEQFF. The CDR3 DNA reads TGCAGTGCTTCTCCGGTGGTCGAGCAGTTCTTC.

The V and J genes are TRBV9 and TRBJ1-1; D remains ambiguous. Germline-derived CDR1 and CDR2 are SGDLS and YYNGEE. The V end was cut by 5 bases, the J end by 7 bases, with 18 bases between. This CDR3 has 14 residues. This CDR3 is CASRPDGRVGEAFF. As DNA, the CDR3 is TGTGCCAGCAGACCCGACGGGCGGGTAGGTGAAGCTTTCTTT.

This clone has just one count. The chain's CDR3 is CASSQRQGATGELFF. The CDR3 DNA reads TGTGCCAGCAGCCAGAGACAGGGGGCGACCGGGGAGCTGTTTTTT. The rearrangement links TRBV11-3 to TRBJ2-2, with TRBD1 matching 10 bases. The CDR3 is 15 residues long. V was pared by 5 bases and J by 5 bases, with 5 bases of the junction left unmatched. Germline V gives CDR1 SGHNT, CDR2 YENEEA. The full variable domain, in which reference TRBV11-3 and TRBJ2-2 provide the parts outside the CDR3, is EAGVVQSPRYKIIEKKQPVAFWCNPISGHNTLYWYLQNLGQGPELLIRYENEEAVDDSQLPKDRFSAERLKGVDSTLKIQPAELGDSAVYLCASSQRQGATGELFFGEGSRLTVL.

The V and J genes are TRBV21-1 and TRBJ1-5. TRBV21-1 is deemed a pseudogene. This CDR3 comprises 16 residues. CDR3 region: CASPRWRGGLHQPQHF. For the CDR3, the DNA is TGTGCCAGCCCCCGGTGGCGCGGCGGACTCCATCAGCCCCAGCATTTT.

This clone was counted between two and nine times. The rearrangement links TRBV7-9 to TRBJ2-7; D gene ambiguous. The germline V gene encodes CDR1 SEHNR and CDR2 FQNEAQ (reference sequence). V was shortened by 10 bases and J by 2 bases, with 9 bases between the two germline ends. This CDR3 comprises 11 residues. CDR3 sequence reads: CATWGAYEQYF. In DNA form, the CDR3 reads TGTGCCACCTGGGGTGCCTACGAGCAGTACTTC.

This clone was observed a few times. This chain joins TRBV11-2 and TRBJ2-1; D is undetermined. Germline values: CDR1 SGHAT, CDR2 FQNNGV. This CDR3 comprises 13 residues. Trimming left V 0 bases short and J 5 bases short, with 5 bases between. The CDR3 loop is CASSLEPNNEQFF. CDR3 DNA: TGTGCCAGCAGCTTAGAACCTAACAATGAGCAGTTCTTC. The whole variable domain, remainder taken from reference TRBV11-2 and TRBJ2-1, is EAGVAQSPRYKIIEKRQSVAFWCNPISGHATLYWYQQILGQGPKLLIQFQNNGVVDDSQLPKDRFSAERLKGVDSTLKIQPAKLEDSAVYLCASSLEPNNEQFFGPGTRLTVL.

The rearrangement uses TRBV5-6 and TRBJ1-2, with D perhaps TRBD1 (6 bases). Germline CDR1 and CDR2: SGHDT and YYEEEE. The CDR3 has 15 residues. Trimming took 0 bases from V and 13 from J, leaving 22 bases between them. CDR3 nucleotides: TGTGCCAGCAGCTTGGATCAGATAGGGGGACTATCGAGCACCTTC. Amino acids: CASSLDQIGGLSSTF.

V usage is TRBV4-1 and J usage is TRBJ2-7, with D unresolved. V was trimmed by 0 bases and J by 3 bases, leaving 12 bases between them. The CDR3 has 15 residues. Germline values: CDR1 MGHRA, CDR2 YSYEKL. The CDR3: CASSQDLVLVYEQYF. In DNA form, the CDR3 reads TGCGCCAGCAGCCAAGATCTAGTCCTCGTCTACGAGCAGTACTTC.

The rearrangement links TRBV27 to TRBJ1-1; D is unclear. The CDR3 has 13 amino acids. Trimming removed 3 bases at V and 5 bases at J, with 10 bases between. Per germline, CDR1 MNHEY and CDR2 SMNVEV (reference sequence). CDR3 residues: CASSFNRVTEAFF. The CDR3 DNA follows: TGTGCCAGCAGTTTTAATAGGGTAACTGAAGCTTTCTTT.

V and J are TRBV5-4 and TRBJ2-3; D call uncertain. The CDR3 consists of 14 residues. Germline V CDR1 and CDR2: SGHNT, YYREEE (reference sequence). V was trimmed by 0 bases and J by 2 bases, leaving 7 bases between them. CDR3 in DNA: TGTGCCAGCAGCTTGGGTGGGAACACAGATACGCAGTATTTT. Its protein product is CASSLGGNTDTQYF.

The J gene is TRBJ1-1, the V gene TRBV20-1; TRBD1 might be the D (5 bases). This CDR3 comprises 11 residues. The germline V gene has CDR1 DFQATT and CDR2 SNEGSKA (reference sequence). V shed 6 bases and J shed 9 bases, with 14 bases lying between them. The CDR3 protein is CSAWHRDQAFF. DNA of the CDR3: TGCAGTGCCTGGCACCGGGACCAAGCTTTCTTT.

CDR3 amino acids: CSVRKDEGNQPQHF. The CDR3 DNA reads TGCAGCGTCCGTAAGGACGAAGGGAATCAGCCCCAGCATTTT. V gene TRBV29-1 combines with J gene TRBJ1-5; D not certain. Germline loops: CDR1 SQVTM, CDR2 ANQGSEA. CDR3 length equals 14 residues. The V end was cut by 6 bases, the J end by 4 bases, with 16 bases between.

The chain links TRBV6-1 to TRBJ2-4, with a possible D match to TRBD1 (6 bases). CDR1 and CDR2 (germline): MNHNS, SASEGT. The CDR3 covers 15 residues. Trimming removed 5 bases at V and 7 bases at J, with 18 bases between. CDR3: CASSSTGGSRNIQYF. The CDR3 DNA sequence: TGTGCCAGCAGTTCGACAGGTGGCTCGAGGAACATTCAGTACTTC.

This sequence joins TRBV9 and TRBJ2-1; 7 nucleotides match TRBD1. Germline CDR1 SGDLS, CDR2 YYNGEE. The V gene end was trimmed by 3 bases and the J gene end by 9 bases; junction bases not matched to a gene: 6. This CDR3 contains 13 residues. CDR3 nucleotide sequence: TGTGCCAGCAGCGGACAGGGAGACGGTGAGCAGTTCTTC. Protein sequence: CASSGQGDGEQFF.

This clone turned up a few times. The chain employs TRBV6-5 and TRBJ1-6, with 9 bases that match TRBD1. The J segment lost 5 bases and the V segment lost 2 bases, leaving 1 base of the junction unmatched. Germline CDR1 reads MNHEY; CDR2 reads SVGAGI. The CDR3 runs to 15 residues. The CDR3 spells CASSYGDRDNSPLHF. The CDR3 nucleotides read TGTGCCAGCAGTTACGGGGACAGGGATAATTCACCCCTCCACTTT.

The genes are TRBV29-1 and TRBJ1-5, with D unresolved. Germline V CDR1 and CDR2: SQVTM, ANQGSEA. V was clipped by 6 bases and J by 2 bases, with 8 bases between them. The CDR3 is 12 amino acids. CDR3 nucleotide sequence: TGCAGCGTCCGGAGCGGCAATCAGCCCCAGCATTTT. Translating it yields CSVRSGNQPQHF.

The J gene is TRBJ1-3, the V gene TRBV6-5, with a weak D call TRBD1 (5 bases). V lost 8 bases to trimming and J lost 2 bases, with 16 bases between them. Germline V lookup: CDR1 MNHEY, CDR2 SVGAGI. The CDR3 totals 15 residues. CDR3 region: CASGRGSLTGNTIYF. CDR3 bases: TGTGCCAGCGGTCGGGGGTCCCTTACTGGAAACACCATATATTTT.

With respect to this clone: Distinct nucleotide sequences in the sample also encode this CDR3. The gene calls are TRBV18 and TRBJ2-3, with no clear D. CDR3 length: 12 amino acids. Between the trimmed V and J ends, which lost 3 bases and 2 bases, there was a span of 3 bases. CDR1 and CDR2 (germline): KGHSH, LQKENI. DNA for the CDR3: TGTGCCAGCTCACCCTCCACAGATACGCAGTATTTT. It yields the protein CASSPSTDTQYF.

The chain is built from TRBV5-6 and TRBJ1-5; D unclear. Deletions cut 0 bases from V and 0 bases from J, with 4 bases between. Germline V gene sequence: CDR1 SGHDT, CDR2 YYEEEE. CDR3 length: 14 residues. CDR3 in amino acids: CASSLGVSNQPQHF. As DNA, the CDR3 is TGTGCCAGCAGCTTGGGGGTTAGCAATCAGCCCCAGCATTTT.

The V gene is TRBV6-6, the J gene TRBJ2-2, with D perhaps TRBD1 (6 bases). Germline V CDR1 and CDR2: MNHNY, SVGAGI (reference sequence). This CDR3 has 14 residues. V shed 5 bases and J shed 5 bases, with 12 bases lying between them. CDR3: CASSPNDRTGELFF. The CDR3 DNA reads TGTGCCAGCAGTCCGAACGACAGGACCGGGGAGCTGTTTTTT.

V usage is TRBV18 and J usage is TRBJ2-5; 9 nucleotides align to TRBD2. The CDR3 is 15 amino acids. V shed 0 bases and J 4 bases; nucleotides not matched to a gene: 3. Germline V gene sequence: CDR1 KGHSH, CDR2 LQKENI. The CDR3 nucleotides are TGTGCCAGCTCACCACCTTCAGCGGGAGGAGAGACCCAGTACTTC. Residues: CASSPPSAGGETQYF.

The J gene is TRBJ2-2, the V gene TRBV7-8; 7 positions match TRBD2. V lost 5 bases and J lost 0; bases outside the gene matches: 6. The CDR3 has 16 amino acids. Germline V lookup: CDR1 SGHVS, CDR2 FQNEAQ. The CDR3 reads CASSPRDYPNTGELFF. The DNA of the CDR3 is TGTGCCAGCAGCCCCCGGGACTACCCGAACACCGGGGAGCTGTTTTTT. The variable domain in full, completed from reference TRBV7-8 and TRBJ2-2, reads GAGVSQSPRYKVAKRGQDVALRCDPISGHVSLFWYQQALGQGPEFLTYFQNEAQLDKSGLPSDRFFAERPEGSVSTLKIQRTQQEDSAVYLCASSPRDYPNTGELFFGEGSRLTVL.

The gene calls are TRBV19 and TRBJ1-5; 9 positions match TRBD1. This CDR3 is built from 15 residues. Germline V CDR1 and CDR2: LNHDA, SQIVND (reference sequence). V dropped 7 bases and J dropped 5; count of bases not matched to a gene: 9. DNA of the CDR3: TGTGCCAGTAAAGGGACAGGGACATCGTATCAGCCCCAGCATTTT. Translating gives CASKGTGTSYQPQHF.

CDR3 sequence (DNA): TGTGCCATCAGTTCCTACCTCTCCAACACCGGGACGACTGGAAACACCATATATTTT. Its protein product is CAISSYLSNTGTTGNTIYF. This chain joins TRBV10-3 and TRBJ1-3, with a weak D call TRBD1 (5 bases). The germline CDR1 and CDR2 sequences are ENHRY and SYGVKD. The V gene lost 5 bases and the J gene lost 2 bases, with 25 bases spanning the gap. This CDR3 has 19 amino acids.